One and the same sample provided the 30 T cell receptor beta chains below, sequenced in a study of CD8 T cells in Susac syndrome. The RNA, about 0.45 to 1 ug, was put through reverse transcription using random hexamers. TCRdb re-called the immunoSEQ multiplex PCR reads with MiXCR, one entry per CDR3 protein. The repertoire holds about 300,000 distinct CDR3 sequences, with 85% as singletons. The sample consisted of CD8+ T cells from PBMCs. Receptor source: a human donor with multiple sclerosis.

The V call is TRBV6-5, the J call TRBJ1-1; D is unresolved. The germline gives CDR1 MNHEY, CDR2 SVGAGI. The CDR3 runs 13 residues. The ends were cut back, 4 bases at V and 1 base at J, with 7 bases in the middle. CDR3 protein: CASSWETNTEAFF. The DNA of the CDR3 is TGTGCCAGCAGTTGGGAAACGAACACTGAAGCTTTCTTT.

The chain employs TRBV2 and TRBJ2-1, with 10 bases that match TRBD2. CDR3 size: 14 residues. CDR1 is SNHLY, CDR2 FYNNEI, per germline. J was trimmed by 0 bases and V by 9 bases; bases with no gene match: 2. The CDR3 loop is CARASGSSYNEQFF. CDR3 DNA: TGTGCCAGGGCTAGCGGGAGCTCCTACAATGAGCAGTTCTTC.

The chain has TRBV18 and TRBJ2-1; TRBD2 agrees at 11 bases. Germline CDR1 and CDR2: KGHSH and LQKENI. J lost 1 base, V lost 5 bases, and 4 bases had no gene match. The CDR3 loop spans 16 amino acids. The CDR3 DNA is TGTGCCAGCTCAAAGGGACTAGCGGAGTCCTACAATGAGCAGTTCTTC. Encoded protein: CASSKGLAESYNEQFF. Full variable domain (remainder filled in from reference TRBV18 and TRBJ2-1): NAGVMQNPRHLVRRRGQEARLRCSPMKGHSHVYWYRQLPEEGLKFMVYLQKENIIDESGMPKERFSAEFPKEGPSILRIQQVVRGDSAAYFCASSKGLAESYNEQFFGPGTRLTVL.

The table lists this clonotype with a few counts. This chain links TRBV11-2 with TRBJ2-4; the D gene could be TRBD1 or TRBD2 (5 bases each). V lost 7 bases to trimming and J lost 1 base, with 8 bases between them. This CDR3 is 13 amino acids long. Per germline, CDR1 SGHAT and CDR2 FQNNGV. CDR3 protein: CASTWGAKNIQYF. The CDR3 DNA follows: TGTGCCAGCACCTGGGGGGCCAAAAACATTCAGTACTTC. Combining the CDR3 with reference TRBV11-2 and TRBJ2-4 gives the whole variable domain EAGVAQSPRYKIIEKRQSVAFWCNPISGHATLYWYQQILGQGPKLLIQFQNNGVVDDSQLPKDRFSAERLKGVDSTLKIQPAKLEDSAVYLCASTWGAKNIQYFGAGTRLSVL.

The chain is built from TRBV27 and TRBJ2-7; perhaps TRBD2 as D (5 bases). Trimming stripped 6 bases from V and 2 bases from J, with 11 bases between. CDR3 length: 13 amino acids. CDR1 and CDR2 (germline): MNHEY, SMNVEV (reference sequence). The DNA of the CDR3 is TGTGCCAGCAGCTCTAGCCGAACCTACGAGCAGTACTTC. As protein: CASSSSRTYEQYF.

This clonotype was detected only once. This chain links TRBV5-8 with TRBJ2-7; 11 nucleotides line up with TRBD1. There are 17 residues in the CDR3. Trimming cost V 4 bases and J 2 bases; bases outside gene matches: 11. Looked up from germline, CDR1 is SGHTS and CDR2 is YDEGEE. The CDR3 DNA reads TGTGCCAGCAGCCAGAGGTTAAGGACAGGGGGCGCCTACGAGCAGTACTTC. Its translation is CASSQRLRTGGAYEQYF.

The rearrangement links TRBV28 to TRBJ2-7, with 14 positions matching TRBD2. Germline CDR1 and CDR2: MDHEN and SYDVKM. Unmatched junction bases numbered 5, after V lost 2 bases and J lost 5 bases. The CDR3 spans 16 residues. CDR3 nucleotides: TGTGCCAGCAGTTTAGGGCCGGGACTAGCGGGAGACGAGCAGTACTTC. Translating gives CASSLGPGLAGDEQYF.

CDR3 protein: CRSRPGGSDTQYF. Written as DNA, the CDR3 is TGCAGGTCCAGGCCGGGAGGGTCAGATACGCAGTATTTT. The chain carries TRBV20-1 and TRBJ2-3, with 8 bases that match TRBD2. CDR1 and CDR2 from the germline V gene are DFQATT and SNEGSKA (reference sequence). The CDR3 totals 13 residues.

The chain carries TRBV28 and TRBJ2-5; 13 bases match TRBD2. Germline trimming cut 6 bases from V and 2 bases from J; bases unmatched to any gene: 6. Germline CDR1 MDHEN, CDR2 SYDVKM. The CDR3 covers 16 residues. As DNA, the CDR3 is TGTGCCAGCAGCCGGACTAGCGGGAGAGCTCAAGAGACCCAGTACTTC. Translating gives CASSRTSGRAQETQYF.

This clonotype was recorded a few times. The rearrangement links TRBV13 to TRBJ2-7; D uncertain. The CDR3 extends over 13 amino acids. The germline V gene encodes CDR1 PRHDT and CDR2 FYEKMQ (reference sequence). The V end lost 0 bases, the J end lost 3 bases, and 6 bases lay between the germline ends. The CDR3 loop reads CASSLGRVYEQYF. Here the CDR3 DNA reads TGTGCCAGCAGCTTAGGCCGGGTCTACGAGCAGTACTTC.

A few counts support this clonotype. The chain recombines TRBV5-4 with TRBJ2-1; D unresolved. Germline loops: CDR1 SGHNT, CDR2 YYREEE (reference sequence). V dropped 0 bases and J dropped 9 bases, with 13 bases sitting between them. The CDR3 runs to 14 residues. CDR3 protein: CASSLGTSSTEQFF. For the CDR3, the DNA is TGTGCCAGCAGCTTGGGGACCTCATCGACTGAGCAGTTCTTC.

In nucleotides, the CDR3 is TGCAGTGCTAGAACAGGGTTAACCTACGAGCAGTACTTC. This translates into CSARTGLTYEQYF. This chain connects TRBV20-1 to TRBJ2-7, with D possibly being TRBD1 (6 bases). V dropped 2 bases and J dropped 2 bases, with 10 bases sitting between them. The CDR3 covers 13 residues. CDR1 and CDR2 from the germline V gene are DFQATT and SNEGSKA (reference sequence).

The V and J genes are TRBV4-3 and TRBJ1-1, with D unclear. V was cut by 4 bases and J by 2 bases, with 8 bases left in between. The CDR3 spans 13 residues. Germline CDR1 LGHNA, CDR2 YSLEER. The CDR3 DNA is TGCGCCAGCAGCCCCGGGATAAACACTGAAGCTTTCTTT. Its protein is CASSPGINTEAFF.

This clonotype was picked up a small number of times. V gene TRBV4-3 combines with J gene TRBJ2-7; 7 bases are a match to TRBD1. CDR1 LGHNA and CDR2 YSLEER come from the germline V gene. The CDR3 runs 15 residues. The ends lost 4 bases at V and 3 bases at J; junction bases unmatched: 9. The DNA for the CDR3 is TGCGCCAGCAGCCGAGACACCGACAGGGTCTACGAGCAGTACTTC. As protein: CASSRDTDRVYEQYF.

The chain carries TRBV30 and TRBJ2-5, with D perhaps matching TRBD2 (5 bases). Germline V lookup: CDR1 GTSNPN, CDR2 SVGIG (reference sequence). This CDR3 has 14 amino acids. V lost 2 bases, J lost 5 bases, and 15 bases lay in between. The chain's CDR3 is CAWSTRVGIETQYF. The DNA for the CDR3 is TGTGCCTGGAGTACCCGTGTCGGGATTGAGACCCAGTACTTC. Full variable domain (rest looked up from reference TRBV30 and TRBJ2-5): SQTIHQWPATLVQPVGSPLSLECTVEGTSNPNLYWYRQAAGRGLQLLFYSVGIGQISSEVPQNLSASRPQDRQFILSSKKLLLSDSGFYLCAWSTRVGIETQYFGPGTRLLVL.

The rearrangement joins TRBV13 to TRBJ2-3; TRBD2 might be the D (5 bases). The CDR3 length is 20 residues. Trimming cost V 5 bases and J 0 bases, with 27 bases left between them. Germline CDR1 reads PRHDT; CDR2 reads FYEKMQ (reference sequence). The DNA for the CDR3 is TGTGCCAGCAGCCAATACATCGACCTCTATAGCGCACCTAGCACAGATACGCAGTATTTT. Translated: CASSQYIDLYSAPSTDTQYF.

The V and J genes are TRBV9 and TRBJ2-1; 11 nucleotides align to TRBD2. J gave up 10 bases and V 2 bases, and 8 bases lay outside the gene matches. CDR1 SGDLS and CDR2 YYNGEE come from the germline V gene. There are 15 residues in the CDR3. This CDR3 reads CASSVLAGGIWEQFF. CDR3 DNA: TGTGCCAGCAGCGTCCTAGCGGGAGGAATCTGGGAGCAGTTCTTC.

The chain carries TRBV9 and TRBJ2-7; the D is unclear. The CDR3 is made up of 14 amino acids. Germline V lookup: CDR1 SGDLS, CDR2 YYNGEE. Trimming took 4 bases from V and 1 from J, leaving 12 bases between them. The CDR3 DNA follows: TGTGCCAGCAGCCCCCAGGCTGGATCCTACGAGCAGTACTTC. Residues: CASSPQAGSYEQYF.

The CDR3: CASSYTPDRERNQPQHF. DNA of the CDR3: TGTGCCAGCAGTTACACCCCGGACAGGGAACGCAATCAGCCCCAGCATTTT. The V and J genes are TRBV28 and TRBJ1-5; TRBD1 matches 8 bases. Germline loops: CDR1 MDHEN, CDR2 SYDVKM. The CDR3 totals 17 residues. V lost 4 bases to trimming and J lost 2 bases; unmatched junction nucleotides: 10.

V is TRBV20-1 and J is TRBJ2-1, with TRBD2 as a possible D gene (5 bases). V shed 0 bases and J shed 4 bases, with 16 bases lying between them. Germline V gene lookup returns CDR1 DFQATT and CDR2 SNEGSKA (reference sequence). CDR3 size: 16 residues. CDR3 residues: CSARDLEGVRYNEQFF. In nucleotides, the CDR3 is TGCAGTGCTAGAGATCTCGAGGGAGTACGTTACAATGAGCAGTTCTTC.

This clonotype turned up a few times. CDR3 sequence: CSARGTSGPTSATYEQYF. DNA of the CDR3: TGCAGTGCTAGAGGGACTAGCGGGCCCACATCCGCGACCTACGAGCAGTACTTC. This chain joins TRBV20-1 and TRBJ2-7; 11 bases are a match to TRBD2. The V segment lost 1 base and the J segment 2 bases; nucleotides outside the gene matches: 13. Germline assignment: CDR1 DFQATT and CDR2 SNEGSKA (reference sequence). This CDR3 spans 18 amino acids.

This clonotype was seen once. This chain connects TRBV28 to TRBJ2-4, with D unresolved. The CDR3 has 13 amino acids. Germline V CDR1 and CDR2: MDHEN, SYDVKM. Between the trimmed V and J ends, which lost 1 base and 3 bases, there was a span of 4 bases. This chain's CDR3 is CASSLSFKNIQYF. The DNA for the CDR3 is TGTGCCAGCAGTTTATCCTTCAAAAACATTCAGTACTTC.

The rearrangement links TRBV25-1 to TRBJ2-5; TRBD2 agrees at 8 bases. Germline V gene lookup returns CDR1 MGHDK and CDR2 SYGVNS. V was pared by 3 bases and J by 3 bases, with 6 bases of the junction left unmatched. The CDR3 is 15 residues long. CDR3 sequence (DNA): TGTGCCAGCAGTGACATCAGCGGGAGTGAAGAGACCCAGTACTTC. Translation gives CASSDISGSEETQYF. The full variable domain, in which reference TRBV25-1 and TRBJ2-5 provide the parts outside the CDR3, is EADIYQTPRYLVIGTGKKITLECSQTMGHDKMYWYQQDPGMELHLIHYSYGVNSTEKGDLSSESTVSRIRTEHFPLTLESARPSHTSQYLCASSDISGSEETQYFGPGTRLLVL.

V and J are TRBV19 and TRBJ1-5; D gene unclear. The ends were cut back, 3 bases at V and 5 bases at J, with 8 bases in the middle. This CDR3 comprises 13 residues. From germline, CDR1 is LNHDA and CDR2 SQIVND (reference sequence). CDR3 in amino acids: CASSIGRDQPQHF. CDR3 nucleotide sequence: TGTGCCAGTAGTATTGGCAGAGATCAGCCCCAGCATTTT. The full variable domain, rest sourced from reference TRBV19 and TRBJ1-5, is DGGITQSPKYLFRKEGQNVTLSCEQNLNHDAMYWYRQDPGQGLRLIYYSQIVNDFQKGDIAEGYSVSREKKESFPLTVTSAQKNPTAFYLCASSIGRDQPQHFGDGTRLSIL.

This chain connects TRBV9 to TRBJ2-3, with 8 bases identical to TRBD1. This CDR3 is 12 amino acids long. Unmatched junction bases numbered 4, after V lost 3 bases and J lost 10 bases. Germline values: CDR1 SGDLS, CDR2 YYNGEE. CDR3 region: CASSGPTGAQYF. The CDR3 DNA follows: TGTGCCAGCAGCGGACCGACAGGGGCGCAGTATTTT. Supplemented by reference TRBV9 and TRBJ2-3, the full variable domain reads DSGVTQTPKHLITATGQRVTLRCSPRSGDLSVYWYQQSLDQGLQFLIQYYNGEERAKGNILERFSAQQFPDLHSELNLSSLELGDSALYFCASSGPTGAQYFGPGTRLTVL.

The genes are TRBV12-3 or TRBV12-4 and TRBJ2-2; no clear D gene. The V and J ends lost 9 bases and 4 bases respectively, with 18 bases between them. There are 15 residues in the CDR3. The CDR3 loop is CASTLIGYGTGELFF. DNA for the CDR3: TGTGCCAGTACACTGATAGGGTACGGCACCGGGGAGCTGTTTTTT.

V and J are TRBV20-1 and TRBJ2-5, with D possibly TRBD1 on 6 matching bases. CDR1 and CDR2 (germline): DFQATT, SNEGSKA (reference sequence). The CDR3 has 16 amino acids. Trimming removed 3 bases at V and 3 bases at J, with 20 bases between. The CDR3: CSASQGRPNGEETQYF. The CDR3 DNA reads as TGCAGTGCTAGTCAGGGGCGCCCTAACGGGGAAGAGACCCAGTACTTC.

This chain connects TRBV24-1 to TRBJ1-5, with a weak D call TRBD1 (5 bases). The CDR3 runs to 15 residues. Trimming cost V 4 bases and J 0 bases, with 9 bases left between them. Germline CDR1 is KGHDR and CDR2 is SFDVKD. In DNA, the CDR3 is TGTGCCACCAGTGACCAGGGAAATAGCAATCAGCCCCAGCATTTT. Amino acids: CATSDQGNSNQPQHF.

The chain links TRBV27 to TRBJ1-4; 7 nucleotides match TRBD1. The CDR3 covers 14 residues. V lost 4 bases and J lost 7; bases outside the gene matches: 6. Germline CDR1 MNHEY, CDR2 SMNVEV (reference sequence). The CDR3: CASSYFQGGEKLFF. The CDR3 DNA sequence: TGTGCCAGCAGTTACTTCCAGGGGGGTGAAAAACTGTTTTTT.

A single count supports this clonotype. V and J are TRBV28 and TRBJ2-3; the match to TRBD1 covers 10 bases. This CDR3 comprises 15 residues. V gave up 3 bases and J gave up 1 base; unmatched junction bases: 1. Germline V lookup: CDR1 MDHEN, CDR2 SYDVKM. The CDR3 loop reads CASSFGQGGTDTQYF. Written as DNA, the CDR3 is TGTGCCAGCAGTTTCGGACAGGGGGGCACAGATACGCAGTATTTT.